The 7 T cell receptor beta chains in this list originate from one sample, sequenced in a study of shared clonotypes between healthy human individuals. TCRdb's table, derived via immunoSEQ multiplex PCR, lists solely in-frame clones and lacks some. This table has about 2.1 million clones, around 93% appearing once. Naive-designated CD8 cells lacked CD45RO, were positively enriched for CCR7, and omitted terminally differentiated effector memory CD45RA+ cells. Sequenced material: naive CD8+ T cells from PBMCs. The receptor set was obtained from a man aged 18-30 years in good health. Some clones in this sample may be carry-over from other donors' samples.

The gene calls are TRBV7-9 and TRBJ2-7; 9 bases are shared with TRBD2. With V trimmed by 0 bases and J by 5 bases, 5 bases remained unmatched. The CDR3 extends over 15 amino acids. Germline V gene data show CDR1 as SEHNR and CDR2 as FQNEAQ (reference sequence). CDR3 nucleotides: TGTGCCAGCAGCTTAGCTATAGCGGGAGAGGACGAGCAGTACTTC. Translation: CASSLAIAGEDEQYF.

The V call is TRBV9, the J call TRBJ2-1; TRBD2 matches 10 bases. Germline CDR1 is SGDLS and CDR2 is YYNGEE. J was trimmed by 9 bases and V by 3 bases; bases with no gene match: 3. This CDR3 spans 13 amino acids. CDR3 sequence: CASSASGSGEQFF. The CDR3 DNA sequence: TGTGCCAGCAGCGCTAGCGGGAGTGGTGAGCAGTTCTTC.

This chain connects TRBV5-1 to TRBJ2-1; D is unclear. Trimming stripped 3 bases from V and 6 bases from J, with 22 bases between. CDR1 is SGHRS, CDR2 YFSETQ, per germline. The CDR3 contains 17 residues. The CDR3 DNA follows: TGCGCCAGCAGCTCATCCCCGCCCGGGCCCCCGGGCAATGAGCAGTTCTTC. Its protein is CASSSSPPGPPGNEQFF. Full variable domain (outside the CDR3, taken from reference TRBV5-1 and TRBJ2-1): KAGVTQTPRYLIKTRGQQVTLSCSPISGHRSVSWYQQTPGQGLQFLFEYFSETQRNKGNFPGRFSGRQFSNSRSEMNVSTLELGDSALYLCASSSSPPGPPGNEQFFGPGTRLTVL.

The chain employs TRBV15 and TRBJ2-1; D unresolved. In germline, CDR1 is LNHNV, CDR2 YYDKDF (reference sequence). Trimming took off 0 bases at V and 4 bases at J, with 13 bases between the two ends. The CDR3 is 16 residues long. The CDR3 spells CATSRDARYIYNEQFF. In DNA, the CDR3 is TGTGCCACCAGCAGAGATGCGAGATATATATACAATGAGCAGTTCTTC.

Of note for this clone: The identical CDR3 is also encoded by other nucleotide sequences in the sample. The rearrangement links TRBV6-5 to TRBJ2-7; 7 bases agree with TRBD1. The CDR3 totals 14 residues. The germline CDR1 and CDR2 sequences are MNHEY and SVGAGI. J lost 3 bases, V lost 0 bases, and 2 bases had no gene match. The CDR3 nucleotides read TGTGCCAGCAGTTACTCCGGGACAGTCTACGAGCAGTACTTC. The encoded protein is CASSYSGTVYEQYF.

The chain has TRBV27 and TRBJ2-7; D perhaps matches TRBD1 (5 bases). CDR1 and CDR2 (germline): MNHEY, SMNVEV (reference sequence). V lost 10 bases to trimming and J lost 2 bases, with 15 bases between them. The length of the CDR3 is 13 residues. CDR3 nucleotides: TGTGCCACCTCGTGGGGCCTCACCTACGAGCAGTACTTC. This gives the protein CATSWGLTYEQYF.

The chain combines TRBV19 with TRBJ1-1; D remains ambiguous. The germline V and J ends were trimmed by 4 bases and 5 bases, with 11 bases remaining between them. The CDR3 spans 13 residues. The germline CDR1 and CDR2 sequences are LNHDA and SQIVND (reference sequence). CDR3 nucleotides: TGTGCCAGTAGTACCGATTGGGTAACTGAAGCTTTCTTT. Residues: CASSTDWVTEAFF.